This is a list of T cell receptor beta chains from one sample in a study of shared clonotypes between healthy human individuals. Sequenced by immunoSEQ multiplex PCR; TCRdb stores in-frame clones only, minus some. The repertoire holds 1.4 million or so clones, with about 98.5% as singletons. Source material: naive CD4+ T cells sorted from blood. Every receptor here comes from a man younger than 45 in good health. Both conserved end residues are part of each CDR3. The order of the fields is D gene, CDR3 length, J gene, clone size, V gene, CDR3 DNA, CDR3 protein. A D gene is named only where the DNA matches it firmly. Size values are once, few and many counts, or a class for expanded clones, and some rows have none.

>NA|13|TRBJ1-5|NA|TRBV19
TGTGCCAGTAGTATGCAGGGGCGCCAGCCCCAGCATTTT
CASSMQGRQPQHF
>NA|14|TRBJ2-7|NA|TRBV11-3
TGTGCCAGCAGCTTAGGTGGGAGCTCCTACGAGCAGTACTTC
CASSLGGSSYEQYF
>TRBD2|16|TRBJ2-7|NA|TRBV30
TGTGCCTGGGACAGACGACCGGGTACGGGAGGCTACGAGCAGTACTTC
CAWDRRPGTGGYEQYF
>TRBD1|14|TRBJ1-2|NA|TRBV5-5
TGTGCCAGCAGCGAAGTGACAGGGAGTCGTGGCTACACCTTC
CASSEVTGSRGYTF
>TRBD1|16|TRBJ2-2|NA|TRBV7-6
TGTGCCAGCAGCTTAGGGGGACAGGGAACCACCGGGGAGCTGTTTTTT
CASSLGGQGTTGELFF
>NA|17|TRBJ2-6|NA|TRBV5-4
TGTGCCAGCAGCTTGGTGTCAGGCATTTCTGGGGCCAACGTCCTGACTTTC
CASSLVSGISGANVLTF
>NA|12|TRBJ2-7|NA|TRBV5-6
TGTGCCAGCAGCTTGTTCGGGGGCGAGCAGTACTTC
CASSLFGGEQYF
>NA|15|TRBJ1-1|once|TRBV14
TGTGCCAGCAGCCCAAGGGTAGGGGCTGGCACTGAAGCTTTCTTT
CASSPRVGAGTEAFF
>NA|13|TRBJ1-5|NA|TRBV19
TGTGCCAGTCAAGGGTCTGGGAATCAGCCCCAGCATTTT
CASQGSGNQPQHF
>TRBD1|11|TRBJ1-1|NA|TRBV27
TGTGCCACCAGACAGGGCACTGAAGCTTTCTTT
CATRQGTEAFF
>NA|13|TRBJ2-7|NA|TRBV18
TGTGCCAGCTCACCTACCCCCAGTGGGGAGCAGTACTTC
CASSPTPSGEQYF
>TRBD2|16|TRBJ2-1|NA|TRBV11-2
TGTGCCAGCAGCTTAGGGACTAGCGGGAGATACAATGAGCAGTTCTTC
CASSLGTSGRYNEQFF
>NA|15|TRBJ2-7|NA|TRBV4-1
TGCGCCAGCAGCCAACGCGCCACCGGCTCCTACGAGCAGTACTTC
CASSQRATGSYEQYF
>NA|14|TRBJ2-3|NA|TRBV5-8
TGTGCCAGCAGCCCCTTGTGGAGCACAGATACGCAGTATTTT
CASSPLWSTDTQYF
>TRBD2|13|TRBJ2-5|once|TRBV29-1
TGCAGCGCAGGACTAGCGGGTGAGGAGACCCAGTACTTC
CSAGLAGEETQYF
>NA|16|TRBJ2-7|NA|TRBV4-1
TGCGCCAGCAGCCTGAGCCCGGGTTCAAGCTCCTACGAGCAGTACTTC
CASSLSPGSSSYEQYF
>TRBD2|15|TRBJ2-2|NA|TRBV10-2
TGCGCCAGCAGTCCGACTAGCGGGGGTAACGGGGAGCTGTTTTTT
CASSPTSGGNGELFF
>NA|14|TRBJ2-5|NA|TRBV10-3
TGTGCCATCAGTCAGACTGTCTTCGCGGAGACCCAGTACTTC
CAISQTVFAETQYF
>TRBD2|17|TRBJ2-1|NA|TRBV7-9
TGTGCCAGCAGCCTCCGGATTGGGCGGGAGGGCCGCAATGAGCAGTTCTTC
CASSLRIGREGRNEQFF
>TRBD2|16|TRBJ2-1|once|TRBV5-1
TGCGCCAGCAGCTTGGTTCCGGCTAGCGGGGACAATGAGCAGTTCTTC
CASSLVPASGDNEQFF
>NA|16|TRBJ1-4|NA|TRBV5-1
TGCGCCAGCAGCGCCGAGGCCTCAGGGGTCGCTGAAAAACTGTTTTTT
CASSAEASGVAEKLFF
>NA|15|TRBJ2-7|NA|TRBV11-2
TGTGCCAGCAGTATCAGGGTTAAGTGGAGCTACGAGCAGTACTTC
CASSIRVKWSYEQYF
>NA|15|TRBJ2-1|NA|TRBV21-1
TGTGCCAGCAGCTTTCAGGACCGATGTGACAATGAGCAGTTCTTC
CASSFQDRCDNEQFF
>NA|15|TRBJ2-2|once|TRBV18
TGTGCCAGCTCACCACCTAGCGCAAACACCGGGGAGCTGTTTTTT
CASSPPSANTGELFF
>NA|14|TRBJ1-4|NA|TRBV19
TGTGCCAGTAGTATCAGGGGTTTCGGTGAAAAACTGTTTTTT
CASSIRGFGEKLFF
>NA|20|TRBJ2-2|NA|TRBV9
TGTGCCAGCAGCGTAGCCCTAAGGTTCGCAGGCGAAACAAACACCGGGGAGCTGTTTTTT
CASSVALRFAGETNTGELFF
>NA|13|TRBJ2-7|NA|TRBV28
TGTGCCAGCAGTTCCGGGTCCACCTACGAGCAGTACTTC
CASSSGSTYEQYF
>TRBD2|17|TRBJ2-7|NA|TRBV11-2
TGTGCCAGCAGCTCACGGCCGGGACTAGCGGGAGACCACGAGCAGTACTTC
CASSSRPGLAGDHEQYF
>NA|15|TRBJ2-2|NA|TRBV27
TGTGCCAGCAGTCTTCTGGGCCCGAACCCCGGGGAGCTGTTTTTT
CASSLLGPNPGELFF
>TRBD1|15|TRBJ2-1|NA|TRBV5-4
TGTGCCAGCAGCTTGGCAAGGGGGCCGGAGGCTGAGCAGTTCTTC
CASSLARGPEAEQFF
>NA|20|TRBJ2-1|NA|TRBV18
TGTGCCAGCTCACCTATTTATGGAGGGATGGGACAGCGAAGACACAATGAGCAGTTCTTC
CASSPIYGGMGQRRHNEQFF